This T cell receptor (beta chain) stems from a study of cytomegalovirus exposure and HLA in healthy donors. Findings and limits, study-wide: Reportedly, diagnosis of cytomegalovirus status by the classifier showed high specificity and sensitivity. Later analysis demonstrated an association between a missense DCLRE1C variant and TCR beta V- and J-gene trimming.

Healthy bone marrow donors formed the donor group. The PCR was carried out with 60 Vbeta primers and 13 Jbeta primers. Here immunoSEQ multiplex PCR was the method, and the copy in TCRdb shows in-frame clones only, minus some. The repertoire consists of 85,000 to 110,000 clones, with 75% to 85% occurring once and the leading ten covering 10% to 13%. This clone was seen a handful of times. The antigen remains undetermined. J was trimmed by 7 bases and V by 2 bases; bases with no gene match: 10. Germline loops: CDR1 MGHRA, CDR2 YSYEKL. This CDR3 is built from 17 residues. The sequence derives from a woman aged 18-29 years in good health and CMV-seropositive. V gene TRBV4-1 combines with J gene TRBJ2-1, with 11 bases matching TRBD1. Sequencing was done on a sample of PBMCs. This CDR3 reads CASSQNLAGQGVNEQFF. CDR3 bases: TGCGCCAGCAGCCAAAACCTTGCGGGACAGGGGGTAAATGAGCAGTTCTTC.